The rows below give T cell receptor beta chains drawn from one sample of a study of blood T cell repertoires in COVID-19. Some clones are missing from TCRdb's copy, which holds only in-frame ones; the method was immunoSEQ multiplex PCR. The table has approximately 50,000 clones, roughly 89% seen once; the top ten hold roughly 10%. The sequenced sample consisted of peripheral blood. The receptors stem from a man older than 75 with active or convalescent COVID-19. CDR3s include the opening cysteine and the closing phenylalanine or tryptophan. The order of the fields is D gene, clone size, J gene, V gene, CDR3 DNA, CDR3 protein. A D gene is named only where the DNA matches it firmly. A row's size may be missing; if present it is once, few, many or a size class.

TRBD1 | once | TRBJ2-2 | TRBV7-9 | TGTGCCAGCAGGGGAACAGGGGTGACCGGGGAGCTGTTTTTT | CASRGTGVTGELFF
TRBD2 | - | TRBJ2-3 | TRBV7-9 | TGTGCCAGCAGCCCAGGGGTAGCGGGAGTAGATACGCAGTATTTT | CASSPGVAGVDTQYF
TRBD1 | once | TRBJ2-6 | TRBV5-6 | TGTGCCAGCAGAACCGGGACAGGGGACTCTGGGGCCAACGTCCTGACTTTC | CASRTGTGDSGANVLTF
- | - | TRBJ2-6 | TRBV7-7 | TGTGCCAGCAGCTCGAACAGGGCTGGGGCCAACGTCCTGACTTTC | CASSSNRAGANVLTF
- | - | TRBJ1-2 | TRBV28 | TGTGCCAGCAGACATTCTAGCCAGGGGATGCGCTATGGCTACACCTTC | CASRHSSQGMRYGYTF
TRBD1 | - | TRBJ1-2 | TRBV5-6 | TGTGCCAGCAGCATAGGACAGGTGTCAACCTTC | CASSIGQVSTF
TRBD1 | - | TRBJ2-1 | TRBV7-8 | TGTGCCAGCAGCCGGGACAGAAACAATGAGCAGTTCTTC | CASSRDRNNEQFF
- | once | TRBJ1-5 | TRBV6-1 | TGTGCCAGCAGTGAGGGGAGAAGGCCCCAGCATTTT | CASSEGRRPQHF
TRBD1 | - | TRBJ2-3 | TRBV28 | TGTGCCACCTTCGGTGGGACAGGGGGCTTCACAGATACGCAGTATTTT | CATFGGTGGFTDTQYF
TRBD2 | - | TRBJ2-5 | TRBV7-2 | TGTGCCAGCAGCCTAGGGGTTTCAGCGGGAGGGGGAGAGACCCAGTACTTC | CASSLGVSAGGGETQYF
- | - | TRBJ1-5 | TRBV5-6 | TGTGCCAGCAGCAGGGGTTTTGAGCCCCAGCATTTT | CASSRGFEPQHF
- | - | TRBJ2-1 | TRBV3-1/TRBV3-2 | TGTGCCAGCAGCCAAAACGTTCTGGGGCCTGAGCAGTTCTTC | CASSQNVLGPEQFF
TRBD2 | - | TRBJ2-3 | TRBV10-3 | TGTGCCATCAGTGACCTTCTAGCGGGAGGCGGCACAGATACGCAGTATTTT | CAISDLLAGGGTDTQYF
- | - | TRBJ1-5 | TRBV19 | TGTGCCAGTAGTATAGTTACAGGATCGGCCCAGCCCCAGCATTTT | CASSIVTGSAQPQHF
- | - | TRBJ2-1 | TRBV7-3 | TGTGCCAGCAGCTCGTTAGCGGTTACCTACAATGAGCAGTTCTTC | CASSSLAVTYNEQFF
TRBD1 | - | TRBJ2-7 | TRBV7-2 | TGTGCCAGCAGCACCGGGACAGGGGGCGTTTACGAGCAGTACTTC | CASSTGTGGVYEQYF
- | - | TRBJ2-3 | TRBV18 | TGTGCCAGCTCCGTGGGGCACGTATCAGCGGATACGCAGTATTTT | CASSVGHVSADTQYF
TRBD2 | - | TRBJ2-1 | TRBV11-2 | TGTGCCAGCAGCGCGGGGGGGGGCTACAATGAGCAGTTCTTC | CASSAGGGYNEQFF
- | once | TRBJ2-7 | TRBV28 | TGTGCCAGCATACCAAGCGGGCGCTACGAGCAGTACTTC | CASIPSGRYEQYF
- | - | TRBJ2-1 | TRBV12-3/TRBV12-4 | TGTGCCAGCAGTTTATACTCCTACAATGAGCAGTTCTTC | CASSLYSYNEQFF
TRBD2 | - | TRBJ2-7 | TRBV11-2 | TGTGCCAGCAGGAGACTAGCGGGAACCTACGAGCAGTACTTC | CASRRLAGTYEQYF
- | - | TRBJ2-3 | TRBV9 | TGTGCCAGCAGCGTAGGAAGAACGGGCACAGATACGCAGTATTTT | CASSVGRTGTDTQYF
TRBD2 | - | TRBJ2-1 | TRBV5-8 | TGTGCCAGCAGCCGCAAGGCGGGAGGGCCCTATGAGCAGTTCTTC | CASSRKAGGPYEQFF
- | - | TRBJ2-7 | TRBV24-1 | TGTGCCACCAGTGGAGGGTACGGCTACGAGCAGTACTTC | CATSGGYGYEQYF
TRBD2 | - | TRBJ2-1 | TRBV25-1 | TGTGCCAGCAGTCCGACTAGCGGGGTGAGCTCCTACAATGAGCAGTTCTTC | CASSPTSGVSSYNEQFF
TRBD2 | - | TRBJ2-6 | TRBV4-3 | TGCGCCAGCAGCCCCTGGACTAGCGGACTTTCTGGGGCCAACGTCCTGACTTTC | CASSPWTSGLSGANVLTF
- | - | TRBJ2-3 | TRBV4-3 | TGCGCCAGCAGCCAACCGGGGGTTCCCACAGATACGCAGTATTTT | CASSQPGVPTDTQYF
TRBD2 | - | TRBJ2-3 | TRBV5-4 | TGTGCCAGCAGCTTGGGGGCTAGCGGGTTTAGCACAGATACGCAGTATTTT | CASSLGASGFSTDTQYF
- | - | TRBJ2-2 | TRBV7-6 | TGTGCCAGCGGACAGCAACCGACCGGGGAGCTGTTTTTT | CASGQQPTGELFF
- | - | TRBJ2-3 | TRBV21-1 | TGTGCCAGCAGCAAGCTAATAGCTCCGAGGCCAAGCACAGATACGCAGTATTTT | CASSKLIAPRPSTDTQYF
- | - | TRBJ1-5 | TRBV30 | TGTGCCTGGAGTTTACGGGGGGTCCAGCCCCAGCATTTT | CAWSLRGVQPQHF
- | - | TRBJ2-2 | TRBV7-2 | TGTGCCAGCAGCGTTTACTTTCAGGGTCCCCCCTCAACCGGGGAGCTGTTTTTT | CASSVYFQGPPSTGELFF
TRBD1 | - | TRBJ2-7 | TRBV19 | TGTGCCAGTAGTTCCGGGACAGAAAGCTACGAGCAGTACTTC | CASSSGTESYEQYF
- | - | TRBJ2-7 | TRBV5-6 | TGTGCCAGCAGCTCCTCACTGACAATTCGGGAGCAGTACTTC | CASSSSLTIREQYF
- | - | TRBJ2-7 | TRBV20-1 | TGCAGTGCTCTATTATACGAGCAGTACTTC | CSALLYEQYF
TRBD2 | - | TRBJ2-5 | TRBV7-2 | TGTGCCAGCAGCTTAGTATGGACTAGCGGGCGAGAGACCCAGTACTTC | CASSLVWTSGRETQYF
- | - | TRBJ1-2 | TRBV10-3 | TGTGCCATCAGTGACAGGGGTGGCTCAAACTATGGCTACACCTTC | CAISDRGGSNYGYTF
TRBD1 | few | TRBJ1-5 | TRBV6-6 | TGTGCCAGCAGTTACAGTCCCCACACAGGGGTGCAGCCCCAGCATTTT | CASSYSPHTGVQPQHF
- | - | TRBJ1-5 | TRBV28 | TGTGCCAGCACCTTGAGCAATCAGCCCCAGCATTTT | CASTLSNQPQHF
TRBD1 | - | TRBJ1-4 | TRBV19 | TGTGCCAGCTGGTCGACAGGGGTAAGAGAAAAACTGTTTTTT | CASWSTGVREKLFF
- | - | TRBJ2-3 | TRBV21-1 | TGTGCCAGCAGCAAAGTCAGGGCTCCTCCGGCAAGGAGTCTTTTT | CASSKVRAPPARSLF
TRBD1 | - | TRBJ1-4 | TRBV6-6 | TGTGCCAGCAGTTACCTCTCCGGGACAGGGGATGAAAAACTGTTTTTT | CASSYLSGTGDEKLFF